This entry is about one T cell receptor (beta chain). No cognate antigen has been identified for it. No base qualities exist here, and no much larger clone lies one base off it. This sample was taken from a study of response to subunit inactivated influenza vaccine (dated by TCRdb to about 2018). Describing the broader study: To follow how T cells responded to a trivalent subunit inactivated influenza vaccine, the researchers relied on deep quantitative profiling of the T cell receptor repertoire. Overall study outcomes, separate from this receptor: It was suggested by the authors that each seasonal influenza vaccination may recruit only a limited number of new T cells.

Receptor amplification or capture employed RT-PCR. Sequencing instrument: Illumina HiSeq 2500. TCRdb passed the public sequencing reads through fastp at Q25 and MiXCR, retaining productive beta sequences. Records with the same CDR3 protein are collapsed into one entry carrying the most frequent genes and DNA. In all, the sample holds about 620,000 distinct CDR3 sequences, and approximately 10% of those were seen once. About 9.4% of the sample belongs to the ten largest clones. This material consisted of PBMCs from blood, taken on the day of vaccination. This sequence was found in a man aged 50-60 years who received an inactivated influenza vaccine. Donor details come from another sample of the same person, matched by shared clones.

The CDR3 region: CAIKPRAANQPQHF. The bases read TGTGCCATTAAGCCCAGGGCGGCCAATCAGCCCCAGCATTTT. This chain is built from TRBV28 and TRBJ1-5, and TRBD1 may be the D gene, going by 5 matching bases. Sequences MDHEN (CDR1) and SYDVKM (CDR2) are obtained from the germline V gene. From cysteine to phenylalanine, the CDR3 is 14 amino acids long. Only CDR3 DNA remains: 42 bases, in frame from the first base. The V and J ends are trimmed by 10 bases and 3 bases, leaving 16 bases between them.